This is a list of T cell receptor beta chains from one sample in a study of control samples from healthy donors and cancer patients. TCRdb keeps only in-frame clones here, not all; method: immunoSEQ multiplex PCR. The sample carries about 70,000 clones, around four fifths recorded once. Sequencing was performed on PBMCs. The receptors here all came from a woman aged 45-65 years with lung cancer. CDR3s leave out the opening cysteine and the closing phenylalanine or tryptophan. The order of the fields is V gene, J gene, CDR3 protein.

v_call: TRBV9
j_call: TRBJ2-3
cdr3_aa: ASSVRGFTDTQY

v_call: TRBV6-5
j_call: TRBJ1-1
cdr3_aa: ASSYSRTGTEAF

v_call: TRBV7-9
j_call: TRBJ1-3
cdr3_aa: ASSSSQGNTIY

v_call: TRBV10-3
j_call: TRBJ2-7
cdr3_aa: ATQEDYEQY

v_call: TRBV19
j_call: TRBJ1-1
cdr3_aa: ASSIGETTIEAF

v_call: TRBV27
j_call: TRBJ1-6
cdr3_aa: ASSLKGQGYSYNSPLH

v_call: TRBV15
j_call: TRBJ2-1
cdr3_aa: ATSRGRWTGRSHNEQF

v_call: TRBV3-1/TRBV3-2
j_call: TRBJ2-3
cdr3_aa: ASSLTGALGTDTQY

v_call: TRBV5-1
j_call: TRBJ2-1
cdr3_aa: ASSDLAGGNEQF

v_call: TRBV10-2
j_call: TRBJ2-5
cdr3_aa: ASRDSARGETQY

v_call: TRBV27
j_call: TRBJ1-5
cdr3_aa: ASSLRPLNQPQH